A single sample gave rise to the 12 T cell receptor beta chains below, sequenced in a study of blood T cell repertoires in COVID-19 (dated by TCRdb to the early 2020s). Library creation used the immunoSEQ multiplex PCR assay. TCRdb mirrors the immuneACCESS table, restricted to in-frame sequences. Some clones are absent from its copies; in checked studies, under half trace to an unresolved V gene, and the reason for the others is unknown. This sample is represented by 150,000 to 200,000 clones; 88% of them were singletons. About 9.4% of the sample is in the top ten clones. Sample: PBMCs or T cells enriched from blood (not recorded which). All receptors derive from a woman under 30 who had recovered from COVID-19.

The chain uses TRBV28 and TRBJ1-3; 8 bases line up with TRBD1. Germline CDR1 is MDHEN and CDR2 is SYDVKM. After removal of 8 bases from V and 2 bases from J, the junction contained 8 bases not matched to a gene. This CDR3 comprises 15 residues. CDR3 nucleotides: TGTGCCAGCGCCCCCAGGGGGCCGACTGGAAACACCATATATTTT. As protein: CASAPRGPTGNTIYF.

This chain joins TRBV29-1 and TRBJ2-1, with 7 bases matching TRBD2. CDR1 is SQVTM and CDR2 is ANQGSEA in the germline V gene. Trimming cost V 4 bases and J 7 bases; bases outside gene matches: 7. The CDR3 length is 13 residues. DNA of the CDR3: TGCAGCGTTGGCGGGAGTCGGTGGAATGAGCAGTTCTTC. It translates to CSVGGSRWNEQFF.

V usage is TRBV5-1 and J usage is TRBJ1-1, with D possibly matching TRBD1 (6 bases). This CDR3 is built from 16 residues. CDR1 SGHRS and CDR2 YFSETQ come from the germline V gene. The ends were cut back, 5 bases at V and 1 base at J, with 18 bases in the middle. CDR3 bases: TGCGCCAGCAGTCCAACTGAGGCCAGGGGGAACACTGAAGCTTTCTTT. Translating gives CASSPTEARGNTEAFF. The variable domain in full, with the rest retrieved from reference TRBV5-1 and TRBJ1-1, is KAGVTQTPRYLIKTRGQQVTLSCSPISGHRSVSWYQQTPGQGLQFLFEYFSETQRNKGNFPGRFSGRQFSNSRSEMNVSTLELGDSALYLCASSPTEARGNTEAFFGQGTRLTVV.

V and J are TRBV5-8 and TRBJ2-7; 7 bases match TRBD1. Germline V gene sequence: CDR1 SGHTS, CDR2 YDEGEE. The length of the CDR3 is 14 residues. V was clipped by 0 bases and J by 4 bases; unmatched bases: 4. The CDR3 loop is CASSLGQGVYEQYF. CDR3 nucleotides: TGTGCCAGCAGCTTGGGGCAGGGGGTGTACGAGCAGTACTTC.

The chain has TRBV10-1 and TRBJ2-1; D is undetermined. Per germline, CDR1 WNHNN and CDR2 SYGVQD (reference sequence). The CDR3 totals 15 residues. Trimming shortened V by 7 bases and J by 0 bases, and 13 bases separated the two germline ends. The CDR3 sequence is CASISARSSYNEQFF. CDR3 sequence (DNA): TGCGCCAGCATTTCGGCTAGAAGCTCCTACAATGAGCAGTTCTTC.

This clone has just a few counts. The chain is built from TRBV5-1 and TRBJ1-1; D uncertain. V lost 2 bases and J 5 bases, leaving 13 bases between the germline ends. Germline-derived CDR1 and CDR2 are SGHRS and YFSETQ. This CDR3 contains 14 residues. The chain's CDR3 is CASSLDNAPTEAFF. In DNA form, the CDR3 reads TGCGCCAGCAGCTTAGACAATGCCCCAACTGAAGCTTTCTTT. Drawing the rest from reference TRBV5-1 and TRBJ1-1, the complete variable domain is KAGVTQTPRYLIKTRGQQVTLSCSPISGHRSVSWYQQTPGQGLQFLFEYFSETQRNKGNFPGRFSGRQFSNSRSEMNVSTLELGDSALYLCASSLDNAPTEAFFGQGTRLTVV.

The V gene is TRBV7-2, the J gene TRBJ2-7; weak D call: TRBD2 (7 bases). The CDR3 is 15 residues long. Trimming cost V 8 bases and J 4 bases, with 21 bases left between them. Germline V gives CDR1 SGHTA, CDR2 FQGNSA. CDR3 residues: CASSPWGGGTYEQYF. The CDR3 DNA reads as TGTGCCAGCTCTCCTTGGGGGGGCGGCACATACGAGCAGTACTTC.

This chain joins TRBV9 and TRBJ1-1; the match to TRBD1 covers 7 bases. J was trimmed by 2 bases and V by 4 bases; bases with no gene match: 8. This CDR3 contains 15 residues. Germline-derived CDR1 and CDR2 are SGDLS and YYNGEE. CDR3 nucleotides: TGTGCCAGCAGCCCTACTGGGACAGCCAACACTGAAGCTTTCTTT. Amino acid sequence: CASSPTGTANTEAFF.

CDR3 DNA: TGTGCCAGCAGCTTGGCCACGGTATATAGCAATCAGCCCCAGCATTTT. This sequence encodes CASSLATVYSNQPQHF. The chain has TRBV5-8 and TRBJ1-5; D gene unclear. This CDR3 has 16 residues. The V end was cut by 0 bases, the J end by 0 bases, with 10 bases between. Germline V lookup: CDR1 SGHTS, CDR2 YDEGEE.

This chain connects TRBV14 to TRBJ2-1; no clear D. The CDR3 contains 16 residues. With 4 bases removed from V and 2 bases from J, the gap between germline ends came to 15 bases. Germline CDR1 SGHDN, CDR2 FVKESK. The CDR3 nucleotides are TGTGCCAGCAGCCCTCTTAAGCTGCGAACCTACAATGAGCAGTTCTTC. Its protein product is CASSPLKLRTYNEQFF.

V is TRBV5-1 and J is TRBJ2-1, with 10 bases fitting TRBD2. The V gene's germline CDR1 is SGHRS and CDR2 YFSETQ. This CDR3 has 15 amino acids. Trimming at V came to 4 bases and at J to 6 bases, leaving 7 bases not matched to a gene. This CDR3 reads CASSPVAGGGNEQFF. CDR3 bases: TGCGCCAGCAGCCCCGTAGCGGGAGGAGGCAATGAGCAGTTCTTC.

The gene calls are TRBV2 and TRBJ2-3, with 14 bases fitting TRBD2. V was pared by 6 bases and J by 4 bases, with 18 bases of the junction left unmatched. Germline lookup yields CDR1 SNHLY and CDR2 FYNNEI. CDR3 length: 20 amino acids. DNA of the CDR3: TGTGCCAGCAGACTGTCCGGGACTAGCGGGAGTCCATACATTTCAGATACGCAGTATTTT. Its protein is CASRLSGTSGSPYISDTQYF.